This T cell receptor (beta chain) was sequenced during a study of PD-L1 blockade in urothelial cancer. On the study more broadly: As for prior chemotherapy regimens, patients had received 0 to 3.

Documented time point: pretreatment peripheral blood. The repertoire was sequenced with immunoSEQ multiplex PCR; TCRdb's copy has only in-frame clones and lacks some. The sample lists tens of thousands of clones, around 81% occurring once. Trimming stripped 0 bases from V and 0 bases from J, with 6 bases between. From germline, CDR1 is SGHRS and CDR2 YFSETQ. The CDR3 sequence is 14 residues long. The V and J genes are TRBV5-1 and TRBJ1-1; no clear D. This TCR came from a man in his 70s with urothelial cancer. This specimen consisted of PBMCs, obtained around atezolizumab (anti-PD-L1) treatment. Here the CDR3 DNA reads TGCGCCAGCAGCTTGGCAGGCATGAACACTGAAGCTTTCTTT. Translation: CASSLAGMNTEAFF.